This record looks at one T cell receptor beta chain sequence and its context. This receptor's antigen is unknown. No quality values exist for individual bases; no much larger clone is one base distant. The entry originates in a study of blood T cell repertoires in COVID-19 (dated by TCRdb to 2019 to 2021). Concerning the study at large: The collaborator samples originated in the United States, Italy and Spain and spanned the acute and convalescent phases of COVID-19. The prospective study material was composed of cDNA or gDNA derived from T cells, B-cell-depleted T cells, or PBMCs. The dataset comprised deeply sampled blood TCRbeta repertoires from subjects exposed to, actively infected with, or recovered from COVID-19. The samples were drawn from the first 160 participants of the ongoing ImmuneRACE study and from 950 to 1,500 subjects provided by 6 global collaborators. HLA class I and class II types, where available, came from metadata supplied by the sample provider rather than from assay-based typing. The repertoires were released in a freely available public database intended as a resource for research on the immune response to SARS-CoV-2. A de-identified subject ID, COVID-19 status, age in years and sex were almost always included in the sample metadata. The study at large found these results: The amount of clinical and demographic metadata varied by source and participant and was provided uncurated.

TCRbeta CDR3 regions were amplified from genomic DNA using the immunoSEQ Assay, a bias-controlled multiplex PCR. The paper's processing steps were these. The number of nucleated cells in each sample was estimated by amplification of reference gene primers within the assay. To quantify the absolute abundance of each unique TCRbeta CDR3 rearrangement, sequence reads were collapsed and filtered. For each sample, productive Simpson clonality was calculated by taking the square root of Simpson's diversity index across productive rearrangements. TCRdb holds this immuneACCESS table with in-frame rearrangements only. Some clones are missing; in checked studies, unresolved V genes explain under half, and the rest has no known cause. V, J and clone size are taken as reported in that table, and D and trimming were inferred from the DNA itself. The table for this sample lists a few hundred thousand clones; around 88% of them were counted only once. 10% to 15% of the sample is taken by the ten largest.

At one collaborating source in Seattle, patients were enrolled during active infection and were followed longitudinally through the course of disease. Collaborating institutions collected whole blood in K2EDTA tubes following their own protocols. Collaborator samples were shipped for TCRbeta analysis as frozen whole blood, isolated PBMCs, or DNA extracted from either sample type. The CDR3 goes from the cysteine to the phenylalanine over 14 residues. Solely the CDR3 DNA is kept, with 42 bases framed from the first base. The germline V gene supplies CDR1 ENHRY and CDR2 SYGVKD. The germline ends are 11 bases apart after V is trimmed by 6 bases and J by 0 bases.

This sequence uses TRBV10-3 and TRBJ2-5; the best D guess is TRBD2, with 6 bases matching. Material: peripheral blood. The TCR comes from a woman aged 45-65 years with COVID-19, enrolled during active disease. The nucleotides read TGTGCCATCAGGGGGACTGAGAACCAAGAGACCCAGTACTTC. Translated, it gives CAIRGTENQETQYF.